Each of the 25 T cell receptor beta chains below was sequenced from the same sample in a study of cytomegalovirus exposure and HLA in healthy donors. The PCR employed 60 Vbeta primers together with 13 Jbeta primers. Profiling relied on immunoSEQ multiplex PCR, and the TCRdb table lists in-frame clones only, not all of them. The repertoire holds about 150,000 clones, with 79% as singletons. Sample: PBMCs. The receptors were gathered from a woman aged 40 to 50 in good health and CMV-seropositive.

The rearrangement uses TRBV18 and TRBJ2-1; 8 bases line up with TRBD2. CDR1 and CDR2 (germline): KGHSH, LQKENI. The J segment lost 8 bases and the V segment lost 3 bases, leaving 6 bases of the junction unmatched. This CDR3 spans 14 amino acids. The DNA for the CDR3 is TGTGCCAGCTCACCGCGGGGGGTGGTTGATGAGCAGTTCTTC. Amino acid sequence: CASSPRGVVDEQFF.

CDR3 sequence: CASSLEGREDSPLHF. In DNA form, the CDR3 reads TGCGCCAGCAGCTTGGAGGGGAGGGAGGATTCACCCCTCCACTTT. V usage is TRBV5-1 and J usage is TRBJ1-6, with D perhaps matching TRBD1 (5 bases). Trimming took off 0 bases at V and 8 bases at J, with 12 bases between the two ends. Germline V gene data show CDR1 as SGHRS and CDR2 as YFSETQ. CDR3 length: 15 residues.

The chain couples TRBV5-1 to TRBJ2-3; 11 nucleotides line up with TRBD2. The germline gives CDR1 SGHRS, CDR2 YFSETQ. Trimming cost V 3 bases and J 3 bases; bases outside gene matches: 15. This CDR3 region has 19 residues. The chain's CDR3 is CASSWTGTSGPVGTDTQYF. The CDR3 region has the DNA TGCGCCAGCAGCTGGACGGGGACTAGCGGTCCCGTAGGTACAGATACGCAGTATTTT.

This rearrangement joins TRBV7-6 to TRBJ1-5; D is undetermined. The CDR3 has 15 residues. The ends were cut back, 1 base at V and 5 bases at J, with 12 bases in the middle. Germline CDR1 reads SGHVS; CDR2 reads FNYEAQ. The CDR3: CASSLGSGLYQPQHF. CDR3 coding DNA: TGTGCCAGCAGCTTAGGCTCAGGTCTATATCAGCCCCAGCATTTT.

This chain links TRBV25-1 with TRBJ2-6; no clear D. V was pared by 5 bases and J by 3 bases, with 5 bases between. Germline-derived CDR1 and CDR2 are MGHDK and SYGVNS. The CDR3 runs to 13 residues. CDR3 DNA sequence: TGTGCCAGCAGTCGAGGTGGGGCCAACGTCCTGACTTTC. It encodes CASSRGGANVLTF.

The chain recombines TRBV18 with TRBJ1-5; 8 bases are shared with TRBD1. This CDR3 region has 15 residues. V trimming: 5 bases; J trimming: 6 bases; junction bases outside the gene matches: 9. Germline V gene data show CDR1 as KGHSH and CDR2 as LQKENI. The CDR3 nucleotides are TGTGCCAGCTCAAAGTCACAGGGGGAGGGTCAGCCCCAGCATTTT. It codes for CASSKSQGEGQPQHF.

The genes are TRBV10-3 and TRBJ2-2, with D possibly being TRBD1 (6 bases). The CDR3 runs 15 residues. The V end was cut by 4 bases, the J end by 0 bases, with 9 bases between. Germline-derived CDR1 and CDR2 are ENHRY and SYGVKD. CDR3 nucleotides: TGTGCCATCAGTGTAGGGGGAGCGAACACCGGGGAGCTGTTTTTT. As protein: CAISVGGANTGELFF.

The gene calls are TRBV9 and TRBJ2-7; 7 positions match TRBD2. The CDR3 runs to 15 residues. The germline CDR1 and CDR2 sequences are SGDLS and YYNGEE. Losses at the gene ends were 4 bases for V and 2 bases for J; bases not matched to a gene: 9. The CDR3 DNA reads TGTGCCAGCAGCATCGACGGGGGAGGGCCCTACGAGCAGTACTTC. It translates to CASSIDGGGPYEQYF.

The chain combines TRBV5-5 with TRBJ2-7; 10 bases are a match to TRBD2. This CDR3 has 14 amino acids. J was trimmed by 6 bases and V by 4 bases; bases with no gene match: 7. Germline V CDR1 and CDR2: SGHKS, YYEKEE (reference sequence). For the CDR3, the DNA is TGTGCCAGCAGCGACCCTAGCGGGGGACGCGAGCAGTACTTC. It codes for CASSDPSGGREQYF.

The J gene is TRBJ1-4, the V gene TRBV19; D uncertain. The germline CDR1 and CDR2 sequences are LNHDA and SQIVND (reference sequence). Trimming took 5 bases from V and 8 from J, leaving 21 bases between them. The CDR3 is 16 residues long. The CDR3 sequence is CASSSSLTESGEKLFF. The CDR3 DNA follows: TGTGCCAGTAGTTCTTCCCTTACAGAGTCGGGGGAAAAACTGTTTTTT.

The CDR3 DNA follows: TGTGCCATCAGTGGGACAGGAAGCAATGGCTACACCTTC. Protein product: CAISGTGSNGYTF. The chain combines TRBV10-3 with TRBJ1-2; TRBD1 aligns across 7 bases. Trimming cost V 4 bases and J 6 bases; bases outside gene matches: 5. Germline V gene lookup returns CDR1 ENHRY and CDR2 SYGVKD. The CDR3 consists of 13 residues.

The rearrangement joins TRBV27 to TRBJ1-6; 10 bases map to TRBD1. Germline V lookup: CDR1 MNHEY, CDR2 SMNVEV (reference sequence). The CDR3 is 16 amino acids. With 5 bases clipped from V and 9 bases from J, the junction kept 10 bases outside the gene matches. The CDR3 sequence: CASSLGTGVIGSPLHF. The CDR3 DNA is TGTGCCAGCAGTCTCGGGACAGGGGTAATTGGTTCACCCCTCCACTTT.

Only one count was recorded for this clone. The rearrangement uses TRBV5-4 and TRBJ1-6, with 8 positions matching TRBD1. Germline assignment: CDR1 SGHNT and CDR2 YYREEE (reference sequence). The CDR3 has 14 residues. The trim removed 1 base at V and 10 bases at J, leaving 4 bases unmatched. CDR3 coding DNA: TGTGCCAGCAGCTTGCAGGGGGCGTCATCACCCCTCCACTTT. Protein product: CASSLQGASSPLHF. Full variable domain (missing parts from reference TRBV5-4 and TRBJ1-6): ETGVTQSPTHLIKTRGQQVTLRCSSQSGHNTVSWYQQALGQGPQFIFQYYREEENGRGNFPPRFSGLQFPNYSSELNVNALELDDSALYLCASSLQGASSPLHFGNGTRLTVT.

The chain joins TRBV9 to TRBJ2-6, with D tentatively TRBD2 (5 bases). Trimming took off 3 bases at V and 0 bases at J, with 16 bases between the two ends. This CDR3 has 18 residues. The V gene's germline CDR1 is SGDLS and CDR2 YYNGEE. The CDR3 region has the DNA TGTGCCAGCAGCGCGAGGTGGGAGTTCAGCTCTGGGGCCAACGTCCTGACTTTC. Translated, it gives CASSARWEFSSGANVLTF.

The V and J genes are TRBV6-5 and TRBJ2-5; tentative D call: TRBD2 (5 bases). The J call may be in error: the DNA end matches TRBJ2-7 better. Germline-derived CDR1 and CDR2 are MNHEY and SVGAGI. This CDR3 has 14 residues. DNA of the CDR3: TGTGCCAGCAGTTACTCCCACGGGGACTACGAGCAGTACTTC. Amino acids: CASSYSHGDYEQYF.

The rearrangement joins TRBV4-1 to TRBJ1-6; the D is unclear. Germline loops: CDR1 MGHRA, CDR2 YSYEKL. This CDR3 has 14 amino acids. Trimming took 4 bases from V and 6 from J, leaving 10 bases between them. The CDR3 is CASSLLSSNSPLHF. In nucleotides, the CDR3 is TGCGCCAGCAGCCTACTAAGTTCTAATTCACCCCTCCACTTT.

This clone has only one observation. As DNA, the CDR3 is TGTGCCAGTAGTGCCCCGACAGGGGAGGGAGAGACCCAGTACTTC. Residues: CASSAPTGEGETQYF. The V call is TRBV19, the J call TRBJ2-5; D is possibly TRBD1 (8 bases). Per the germline V gene, CDR1 is LNHDA and CDR2 is SQIVND (reference sequence). V lost 5 bases and J lost 4, with 17 bases in between. The CDR3 is 15 residues long.

The chain has TRBV5-1 and TRBJ2-2, with 13 bases matching TRBD2. Germline lookup yields CDR1 SGHRS and CDR2 YFSETQ. V lost 4 bases and J lost 5; bases outside the gene matches: 5. The CDR3 sequence is 16 residues long. CDR3 loop: CASSPLGLAGTGELFF. As DNA, the CDR3 is TGCGCCAGCAGCCCGCTGGGACTAGCGGGGACCGGGGAGCTGTTTTTT.

The gene calls are TRBV5-4 and TRBJ2-7; D gene ambiguous. The V end lost 0 bases, the J end lost 4 bases, and 8 bases lay between the germline ends. Germline V lookup: CDR1 SGHNT, CDR2 YYREEE (reference sequence). This CDR3 contains 13 residues. CDR3 DNA sequence: TGTGCCAGCAGCTTGGCCCTCGGGTACGAGCAGTACTTC. Its translation: CASSLALGYEQYF.

V and J are TRBV18 and TRBJ2-2, with 7 bases identical to TRBD1. The CDR3 sequence is 16 residues long. Germline V lookup: CDR1 KGHSH, CDR2 LQKENI. Trimming removed 3 bases from V and 4 bases from J; junction bases left unmatched: 8. CDR3 nucleotide sequence: TGTGCCAGCTCACCTCGGCAGGGGGTGATCACCGGGGAGCTGTTTTTT. This gives the protein CASSPRQGVITGELFF.

The chain couples TRBV10-2 to TRBJ1-2; 10 nucleotides align to TRBD1. The germline CDR1 and CDR2 sequences are WSHSY and SAAADI. Trimming took 6 bases from V and 1 from J; bases not matched to a gene: 5. This CDR3 has 15 amino acids. CDR3 sequence: CASRNGQGGNYGYTF. CDR3 DNA sequence: TGCGCCAGCAGGAATGGACAGGGGGGTAACTATGGCTACACCTTC.

This clone was found once. The V call is TRBV10-2, the J call TRBJ2-5; tentatively, D is TRBD2 (7 bases). CDR3 length: 17 residues. V was trimmed by 0 bases and J by 8 bases, leaving 22 bases between them. Germline CDR1 reads WSHSY; CDR2 reads SAAADI. CDR3 residues: CASSESMGASGPVTQYF. CDR3 sequence (DNA): TGCGCCAGCAGTGAGTCGATGGGGGCTAGCGGCCCAGTAACCCAGTACTTC.

The chain recombines TRBV27 with TRBJ2-5, with D perhaps matching TRBD1 (6 bases). Gene TRBJ2-7 matches the end of the DNA better, so the J call may be wrong. In germline, CDR1 is MNHEY, CDR2 SMNVEV (reference sequence). There are 12 residues in the CDR3. The CDR3 sequence is CASRTGAYEQYF. DNA for the CDR3: TGTGCCAGCAGGACAGGCGCCTACGAGCAGTACTTC.

The table lists this clone with a count of one. Germline and junction disagree at one end, which may indicate a read error. The chain employs TRBV6-1 and TRBJ1-1; unclear D gene. CDR1 is MNHNS and CDR2 is SASEGT in the germline V gene. The CDR3 sequence is 13 residues long. Here the CDR3 reads CAISDVRNTEAFF. The CDR3 bases are TGTGCCATCAGTGATGTTCGGAACACTGAAGCTTTCTTT.

The gene calls are TRBV2 and TRBJ2-1, with 7 bases identical to TRBD1. CDR3 length: 18 residues. The ends lost 4 bases at V and 0 bases at J; junction bases unmatched: 12. The germline V gene encodes CDR1 SNHLY and CDR2 FYNNEI. Written as DNA, the CDR3 is TGTGCCAGCAGTGGTGGCAGGGGGTTGAGTAGCTCCTACAATGAGCAGTTCTTC. The encoded protein is CASSGGRGLSSSYNEQFF.